The 18 T cell receptor beta chains given below trace back to one sample, sequenced in a study of somatic mutations in cytotoxic T cells in rheumatoid arthritis. Assay used: immunoSEQ multiplex PCR; TCRdb lists only in-frame clones, some missing. The sample shows 15,000 to 20,000 clones, 70% to 85% of them seen only once. Sequencing was done on a sample of CD8+ T cells sorted from blood. Receptors originate from an adult with rheumatoid arthritis.

This chain uses TRBV5-6 with TRBJ2-5, with 10 bases lining up with TRBD2. Per the germline V gene, CDR1 is SGHDT and CDR2 is YYEEEE. The CDR3 extends over 17 amino acids. V gave up 6 bases and J gave up 4 bases; unmatched junction bases: 15. This CDR3 is CASTWGGLAGEIETQYF. The DNA of the CDR3 is TGTGCCAGCACCTGGGGGGGGCTAGCGGGAGAAATAGAGACCCAGTACTTC.

CDR3 sequence: CASSMDGVYAGEQYF. The CDR3 DNA follows: TGTGCCAGTAGTATGGATGGGGTGTACGCTGGCGAGCAGTACTTC. V usage is TRBV19 and J usage is TRBJ2-7, with unresolved D. Per germline, CDR1 LNHDA and CDR2 SQIVND (reference sequence). The CDR3 is 15 residues long. V lost 3 bases to trimming and J lost 6 bases, with 18 bases between them. Filled out from reference TRBV19 and TRBJ2-7, the complete variable domain reads DGGITQSPKYLFRKEGQNVTLSCEQNLNHDAMYWYRQDPGQGLRLIYYSQIVNDFQKGDIAEGYSVSREKKESFPLTVTSAQKNPTAFYLCASSMDGVYAGEQYFGPGTRLTVT.

This rearrangement joins TRBV7-8 to TRBJ1-5, with 12 bases aligning to TRBD1. V lost 5 bases to trimming and J lost 5 bases; unmatched junction nucleotides: 7. Germline V gives CDR1 SGHVS, CDR2 FQNEAQ. The CDR3 is 16 amino acids. The CDR3 coding sequence is TGTGCCAGCAGCATCCGGGACAGGGGGCCGTATCAGCCCCAGCATTTT. Its translation is CASSIRDRGPYQPQHF.

The chain carries TRBV20-1 and TRBJ1-2; D unresolved. This CDR3 is built from 11 residues. V was shortened by 3 bases and J by 7 bases, with 9 bases between the two germline ends. Germline V gene sequence: CDR1 DFQATT, CDR2 SNEGSKA (reference sequence). The DNA for the CDR3 is TGCAGTGCTAGGGATTCTACTGGCTACACCTTC. Its translation is CSARDSTGYTF.

This rearrangement joins TRBV6-6 to TRBJ1-2; D is undetermined. Trimming stripped 5 bases from V and 3 bases from J, with 13 bases between. The CDR3 covers 14 residues. Per the germline V gene, CDR1 is MNHNY and CDR2 is SVGAGI (reference sequence). The CDR3 nucleotides read TGTGCCAGCAGTATCTCGAGTCAGGACTATGGCTACACCTTC. The encoded protein is CASSISSQDYGYTF.

The chain carries TRBV6-5 and TRBJ1-1, with D possibly being TRBD1 (5 bases). This CDR3 spans 14 amino acids. Trimming took 7 bases from V and 2 from J, leaving 14 bases between them. Germline CDR1 and CDR2: MNHEY and SVGAGI. The CDR3 DNA is TGTGCCAGCACCCCGGGAGGGGCTAACACTGAAGCTTTCTTT. Protein sequence: CASTPGGANTEAFF.

CDR3 sequence (DNA): TGTGCCAGCGGCAACACCGGGGAGCTGTTTTTT. Translating gives CASGNTGELFF. The rearrangement joins TRBV4-2 to TRBJ2-2; the D is unclear. CDR1 and CDR2 (germline): LGHNA, YNFKEQ. V lost 8 bases to trimming and J lost 2 bases, with 3 bases between them. The CDR3 contains 11 residues.

The chain joins TRBV19 to TRBJ2-7; D not resolved. CDR1 LNHDA and CDR2 SQIVND come from the germline V gene (reference sequence). The CDR3 spans 14 residues. Between the trimmed V and J ends, which lost 2 bases and 0 bases, there was a span of 8 bases. The CDR3 protein is CASSITADSYEQYF. The CDR3 DNA is TGTGCCAGTAGTATAACGGCGGACTCCTACGAGCAGTACTTC. The whole variable domain, filled in from reference TRBV19 and TRBJ2-7, reads DGGITQSPKYLFRKEGQNVTLSCEQNLNHDAMYWYRQDPGQGLRLIYYSQIVNDFQKGDIAEGYSVSREKKESFPLTVTSAQKNPTAFYLCASSITADSYEQYFGPGTRLTVT.

The rearrangement links TRBV5-6 to TRBJ2-1; D is ambiguous. This CDR3 has 14 residues. Germline assignment: CDR1 SGHDT and CDR2 YYEEEE. V lost 0 bases and J lost 6, with 10 bases in between. Here the CDR3 DNA reads TGTGCCAGCAGCTTGGGAGTACTTGCCAATGAGCAGTTCTTC. Protein: CASSLGVLANEQFF.

A single count supports this clone. The gene calls are TRBV4-1 and TRBJ1-1; D unclear. Trimming stripped 0 bases from V and 11 bases from J, with 25 bases between. The CDR3 runs 17 residues. The V gene's germline CDR1 is MGHRA and CDR2 YSYEKL. DNA for the CDR3: TGCGCCAGCAGCCAAGATAGGAGTGATCAAAGATATAGTCATGCTTTCTTT. As protein: CASSQDRSDQRYSHAFF.

V gene TRBV6-1 combines with J gene TRBJ1-5, with TRBD1 identical over 12 bases. The V gene end was trimmed by 2 bases and the J gene end by 1 base; junction bases not matched to a gene: 9. Germline CDR1 MNHNS, CDR2 SASEGT. The CDR3 length is 19 residues. The CDR3 sequence: CASSEPWDRGLLSNQPQHF. CDR3 DNA sequence: TGTGCCAGCAGTGAACCCTGGGACAGGGGGCTTTTAAGCAATCAGCCCCAGCATTTT.

V usage is TRBV30 and J usage is TRBJ1-2; D possibly corresponds to TRBD1 (6 bases). Germline lookup yields CDR1 GTSNPN and CDR2 SVGIG (reference sequence). The CDR3 has 12 residues. V was trimmed by 5 bases and J by 1 base, leaving 8 bases between them. CDR3 sequence: CAWDRLNYGYTF. Written as DNA, the CDR3 is TGTGCCTGGGACAGGCTTAACTATGGCTACACCTTC.

The CDR3 loop is CASSQDSGQGHTIYF. In DNA form, the CDR3 reads TGTGCCAGCAGCCAAGACTCCGGACAGGGTCACACCATATATTTT. V and J are TRBV7-9 and TRBJ1-3; 8 nucleotides match TRBD1. Germline CDR1 and CDR2: SEHNR and FQNEAQ (reference sequence). The V segment lost 5 bases and the J segment 8 bases; nucleotides outside the gene matches: 11. The CDR3 runs 15 residues.

This clone was detected only once. This rearrangement joins TRBV5-4 to TRBJ1-1, with TRBD1 matching 7 bases. Looked up from germline, CDR1 is SGHNT and CDR2 is YYREEE (reference sequence). This CDR3 region has 15 residues. Losses at the gene ends were 1 base for V and 5 bases for J; bases not matched to a gene: 8. The CDR3 here is CASSLLHRGGTEAFF. Here the CDR3 DNA reads TGTGCCAGCAGCTTGCTCCACAGGGGCGGGACTGAAGCTTTCTTT.

The sample holds a few counts of this clone. The V call is TRBV4-1, the J call TRBJ1-5, with TRBD1 identical over 8 bases. The CDR3 contains 15 residues. Looked up from germline, CDR1 is MGHRA and CDR2 is YSYEKL. Trimming cost V 2 bases and J 6 bases; bases outside gene matches: 6. CDR3 protein: CASSQTQGAAQPQHF. Written as DNA, the CDR3 is TGCGCCAGCAGCCAAACTCAGGGGGCCGCTCAGCCCCAGCATTTT.

The V and J genes are TRBV6-6 and TRBJ1-2; 7 bases match TRBD1. The germline V gene encodes CDR1 MNHNY and CDR2 SVGAGI (reference sequence). The V gene end was trimmed by 7 bases and the J gene end by 2 bases; junction bases not matched to a gene: 4. The CDR3 sequence is 13 residues long. The CDR3 nucleotides read TGTGCCAGCACTCCGGGACAGAACTATGGCTACACCTTC. This sequence encodes CASTPGQNYGYTF.

This chain links TRBV30 with TRBJ2-7, with 12 bases identical to TRBD1. Looked up from germline, CDR1 is GTSNPN and CDR2 is SVGIG (reference sequence). The CDR3 covers 14 residues. V trimming: 4 bases; J trimming: 7 bases; junction bases outside the gene matches: 8. This chain's CDR3 is CAWTPGQGAGEQYF. Written as DNA, the CDR3 is TGTGCCTGGACCCCGGGACAGGGGGCAGGGGAGCAGTACTTC.

This chain connects TRBV7-9 to TRBJ2-7, with a possible D match to TRBD1 (5 bases). V shed 4 bases and J shed 6 bases, with 7 bases lying between them. There are 11 residues in the CDR3. Germline V lookup: CDR1 SEHNR, CDR2 FQNEAQ (reference sequence). The CDR3 region has the DNA TGTGCCAGCAGCTCCAGGGTCGAGCAGTACTTC. It yields the protein CASSSRVEQYF.